The sequence of this T cell receptor (beta chain) was determined in a study of CD8 T cells in Susac syndrome. Random hexamers served to reverse transcribe about 0.45 to 1 ug RNA. TCRdb recomputed calls from the immunoSEQ multiplex PCR reads with MiXCR, one row per CDR3 protein. The data contain 150,000 to 160,000 distinct CDR3 sequences, around 95% of them singletons. This clonotype originated in a human donor with multiple sclerosis. Material: CD8+ T cells from PBMCs.

CDR3 residues: CASSLRTLQPQHF. CDR3 DNA: TGTGCCAGCAGCCTCCGGACACTTCAGCCCCAGCATTTT. The V and J genes are TRBV7-8 and TRBJ1-5; TRBD1 might be the D (5 bases). The CDR3 has 13 residues. CDR1 and CDR2 (germline): SGHVS, FQNEAQ. V lost 5 bases and J 6 bases, leaving 11 bases between the germline ends.